This T cell receptor (beta chain) was retrieved from a study of blood T cell repertoires in COVID-19. This CDR3 contains 14 residues. V trimming: 5 bases; J trimming: 5 bases; junction bases outside the gene matches: 6. Germline V gene sequence: CDR1 SGHVS, CDR2 FNYEAQ. In the original processing: Estimates of nucleated cell counts were drawn from the amplification of reference gene primers. The table came from immunoSEQ multiplex PCR; TCRdb's copy has only in-frame clones and leaves some out. V and J calls and clone size are those listed in that table; D and trimming were worked out from the DNA. Of about 130,000 clones in the sample, approximately 87% were seen once.

This TCR was sampled from a woman in her sixties with acute or convalescent COVID-19. The specimen was peripheral blood. This rearrangement joins TRBV7-6 to TRBJ2-5; 9 bases are a match to TRBD2. The CDR3 is CASSPSGIGETQYF. DNA for the CDR3: TGTGCCAGCAGCCCTAGCGGGATTGGGGAGACCCAGTACTTC.